These T cell receptor beta chains were read from a single sample in a study of T-cell memory formation after mild COVID-19. TCRdb re-called the 5' RACE reads with MiXCR, one entry per CDR3 protein. The sample contains under 300,000 distinct CDR3 sequences, 7.5% to 10% of which appear only once. Sequencing was performed on PBMCs or a T cell subset sorted from them (not recorded which). Every receptor here comes from a man aged 18 to 35 who had mild COVID-19 (a few samples of this study predate the infection). Cell type and time point are not known. The CDR3 runs from the conserved cysteine through the conserved F or W. The D gene is left open where the match is weak. A clone size is listed for some rows: how often the clone was seen (once, few, many), or a class if it is expanded.

CDR3 DNA	CDR3 protein	clone size	V gene	J gene	CDR3 length	D gene
TGTGCCAGCAGCCTGGACAGTTACACCGGGGAGCTGTTTTTT	CASSLDSYTGELFF	.	TRBV7-2	TRBJ2-2	14	.
TGTGCCTGGAGTGGAGGGAGGGGCACTGAAGCTTTCTTT	CAWSGGRGTEAFF	.	TRBV30	TRBJ1-1	13	.
TGCGCCAGCAGCTCGGGACTAGCGGGGGGTTTCCAAGAGACCCAGTACTTC	CASSSGLAGGFQETQYF	.	TRBV5-1	TRBJ2-5	17	TRBD2
TGTGCCAGCGGACAGCTGAACACTGAAGCTTTCTTT	CASGQLNTEAFF	few	TRBV28	TRBJ1-1	12	.
TGCAGTGCCGAGTCGGGGGCTCTATCCAATCAGCCCCAGCATTTT	CSAESGALSNQPQHF	few	TRBV20-1	TRBJ1-5	15	.
TGTGCCAGCACAGGGTACGAGACCCAGTACTTC	CASTGYETQYF	.	TRBV2	TRBJ2-5	11	.
TGCGCCAGCAGCTTGGACGCGAGATACAATGAGCAGTTCTTC	CASSLDARYNEQFF	.	TRBV5-1	TRBJ2-1	14	.
TGCAGTGCTGGCGAGCTCTACGAGCAGTACTTC	CSAGELYEQYF	.	TRBV20-1	TRBJ2-7	11	.
TGCGCCAGCAGCTTGGCCGAGGGCGGAGAGACCCAGTACTTC	CASSLAEGGETQYF	.	TRBV5-1	TRBJ2-5	14	.
TGCAGTGCTAGAGCCCTGGGGGGATTCACTGAAGCTTTCTTT	CSARALGGFTEAFF	few	TRBV20-1	TRBJ1-1	14	.
TGTGCCAGCAGCTGGCGGGACAGATACACTGAAGCTTTCTTT	CASSWRDRYTEAFF	.	TRBV7-2	TRBJ1-1	14	TRBD1
TGTGCCAGCAGGGGCGGACTCATAAGGGATGGCACTGAAGCTTTCTTT	CASRGGLIRDGTEAFF	few	TRBV6-2/TRBV6-3	TRBJ1-1	16	.
TGTGCCAGCAGTTTCGAGGACGCCTCTCAAGAGACCCAGTACTTC	CASSFEDASQETQYF	few	TRBV28	TRBJ2-5	15	.
TGTGCCAGCAGTATGAATGGAGCCAAAAACATTCAGTACTTC	CASSMNGAKNIQYF	.	TRBV12-3/TRBV12-4	TRBJ2-4	14	.
TGTGCCAGCAGTCCAGCAAGCAATCAGCCCCAGCATTTT	CASSPASNQPQHF	.	TRBV28	TRBJ1-5	13	.
TGTGCCACCAGTGATTCGGACAGGGGTTATGGCTACACCTTC	CATSDSDRGYGYTF	.	TRBV24-1	TRBJ1-2	14	TRBD1
TGTGCCAGCAGTCCCACCCGGGTAGATTCACCCCTCCACTTT	CASSPTRVDSPLHF	few	TRBV12-3/TRBV12-4	TRBJ1-6	14	.